The 9 T cell receptor beta chains presented below share a single source sample, sequenced in a study of regulatory T cells in long-lasting Graves disease. Assembly of TCR beta libraries relied on iRepertoire HTBI primers together with Arm-PCR of CDR3 regions. MiXCR, run by TCRdb on the multiplex PCR reads, gives a single entry per CDR3 protein. Of under 800,000 distinct CDR3 sequences in the sample, roughly 15% were seen once. Time point noted: newly diagnosed GD, antithyroid drugs for less than 3 months. Generation of the TCR library employed RNA extracted from PBMCs. These data also featured in a second study, about T cells in Graves' hyperthyroidism and ophthalmopathy.

The sample in question was peripheral blood mononuclear cells (PBMCs), obtained at new diagnosis, from a patient treated with antithyroid drugs. The source of these receptors is a woman in her 30s with Graves disease.

This clonotype was counted many times. V usage is TRBV28 and J usage is TRBJ2-1, with 15 positions matching TRBD2. Trimming removed 5 bases from V and 8 bases from J; junction bases left unmatched: 13. Germline CDR1 reads MDHEN; CDR2 reads SYDVKM. The CDR3 spans 18 residues. The CDR3 coding sequence is TGTGCCAGCAGTCCCTCGAGGACTAGCGGGAGGGCTTACGATGAGCAGTTCTTC. Translated: CASSPSRTSGRAYDEQFF.

As DNA, the CDR3 is TGTGCCAGCCGCGCAGACAGGGGTGAGCCCCAGCATTTT. Translating it yields CASRADRGEPQHF. This chain connects TRBV18 to TRBJ1-5; 8 bases fit TRBD1. CDR3 size: 13 residues. Germline CDR1 and CDR2: KGHSH and LQKENI. Germline trimming cut 8 bases from V and 8 bases from J; bases unmatched to any gene: 8.

This clonotype was counted a few times. This rearrangement joins TRBV24-1 to TRBJ2-2; the D is unclear. Trimming took 1 base from V and 4 from J, leaving 12 bases between them. Germline V gene sequence: CDR1 KGHDR, CDR2 SFDVKD. The CDR3 has 16 amino acids. This CDR3 reads CATSDFGLVGTGELFF. CDR3 coding DNA: TGTGCCACCAGTGATTTCGGGCTAGTGGGCACCGGGGAGCTGTTTTTT.

This chain joins TRBV9 and TRBJ2-7; D is perhaps TRBD2 (6 bases). The CDR3 has 15 amino acids. Trimming stripped 4 bases from V and 2 bases from J, with 16 bases between. CDR1 SGDLS and CDR2 YYNGEE come from the germline V gene. The CDR3 region is CASSPSGRLTYEQYF. CDR3 nucleotide sequence: TGTGCCAGCAGCCCAAGTGGGAGGCTAACCTACGAGCAGTACTTC. The full variable domain, completed using reference TRBV9 and TRBJ2-7, is DSGVTQTPKHLITATGQRVTLRCSPRSGDLSVYWYQQSLDQGLQFLIQYYNGEERAKGNILERFSAQQFPDLHSELNLSSLELGDSALYFCASSPSGRLTYEQYFGPGTRLTVT.

This clonotype has just a few counts. The rearrangement joins TRBV7-3 to TRBJ1-1, with TRBD1 identical over 7 bases. J was trimmed by 0 bases and V by 4 bases; bases with no gene match: 14. CDR1 is SGHTA, CDR2 FQGTGA, per germline. CDR3 length: 18 amino acids. The CDR3 spells CASSSMPGTEGLNTEAFF. CDR3 DNA sequence: TGTGCCAGCAGCTCAATGCCAGGGACAGAGGGACTGAACACTGAAGCTTTCTTT.

Note on this clonotype: Given a far larger clone just one base away, this is likely a sequencing read error. The chain employs TRBV5-8 and TRBJ2-5, with D tentatively TRBD1 or TRBD2 (7 bases each). Trimming pared 5 bases from V and 1 base from J, leaving 15 bases between. Germline CDR1 reads SGHTS; CDR2 reads YDEGEE. The CDR3 loop spans 15 amino acids. The CDR3 coding sequence is TGTGCCAGCAGTTTAACAGGGGAGGGCCAAGAGACCCAGTACTTC. This encodes CASSLTGEGQETQYF.

This clonotype was seen ten or more times. CDR3 protein: CASSQDKVPHF. Written as DNA, the CDR3 is TGTGCCAGCAGCCAAGATAAAGTTCCCCACTTT. The chain joins TRBV3-1 to TRBJ1-6; D gene uncertain. Deletions cut 0 bases from V and 18 bases from J, with 9 bases between. Germline-derived CDR1 and CDR2 are LGHDT and YNNKEL (reference sequence). The CDR3 contains 11 residues.

This clonotype has a count of ten or more. The J gene is TRBJ2-7, the V gene TRBV7-3; no reliable D call. Germline CDR1 is SGHTA and CDR2 is FQGTGA. The CDR3 spans 13 residues. V was pared by 6 bases and J by 7 bases, with 16 bases between. The CDR3 DNA follows: TGTGCCAGCAGTTCAGAACACGGTCAAGAGCAGTACTTC. This gives the protein CASSSEHGQEQYF.

The CDR3 DNA reads TGTGCCAGCAGTTTTACGACAGGGGGCCAGCCCCAGCATTTT. Encoded protein: CASSFTTGGQPQHF. This chain connects TRBV12-3 or TRBV12-4 to TRBJ1-5; 10 bases map to TRBD1. This CDR3 region has 14 residues. V lost 3 bases, J lost 7 bases, and 3 bases stayed unmatched.